The sequence of this TCR beta chain was determined in a study of T cell changes during pregnancy in multiple sclerosis. Using immunoSEQ multiplex PCR, the repertoire was profiled, and TCRdb retains in-frame clones only, with some absent. In the table there are 45,000 to 65,000 clones, over 90% of which are singletons. Trimming stripped 5 bases from V and 2 bases from J, with 12 bases between. Germline CDR1 SNHLY, CDR2 FYNNEI. The CDR3 is 15 residues long. The chain carries TRBV2 and TRBJ2-2; TRBD2 is a possible D gene (6 bases). This material consisted of CD8+ T cells from peripheral blood mononuclear cells, taken in the third trimester of pregnancy. The origin of this receptor is a female donor with multiple sclerosis, enrolled in a pregnancy study. The CDR3 nucleotides read TGTGCCAGCAGTTCCGGGACTTCCAACACCGGGGAGCTGTTTTTT. It is translated as CASSSGTSNTGELFF.